The 20 T cell receptor beta chains below all came from one sample that was sequenced in a study of beta chain features in type 1 diabetes. cDNA synthesis used the whole RNA isolate, giving expressed TCRB sequences. Data came from immunoSEQ multiplex PCR; TCRdb stores just in-frame clones and leaves some out. The sample yields under 250,000 clones, 13% to 15% seen once. The material sequenced was naive CD4+ T cells from blood. These receptors were taken from a middle-aged woman in good health.

The sample holds a few counts of this clone. The chain recombines TRBV7-2 with TRBJ1-2; 7 nucleotides agree with TRBD1. Germline lookup yields CDR1 SGHTA and CDR2 FQGNSA. The CDR3 consists of 16 residues. Losses at the gene ends were 4 bases for V and 4 bases for J; bases not matched to a gene: 12. CDR3 DNA: TGTGCCAGCAGCTGGGGGGCGAGGACAGGAGGCTATGGCTACACCTTC. This encodes CASSWGARTGGYGYTF.

There are a few counts of this clone. The same CDR3 arises from other DNA sequences in this sample as well. The genes are TRBV18 and TRBJ2-7; weak D call: TRBD1 (6 bases). The CDR3 is 15 amino acids. V lost 6 bases and J 2 bases, leaving 17 bases between the germline ends. Germline CDR1 reads KGHSH; CDR2 reads LQKENI. Here the CDR3 DNA reads TGTGCCAGCTCTCCCCCCTCGGCAGGGGCCTACGAGCAGTACTTC. It yields the protein CASSPPSAGAYEQYF.

V gene TRBV2 combines with J gene TRBJ1-5; no clear D gene. Germline assignment: CDR1 SNHLY and CDR2 FYNNEI. The germline V and J ends were trimmed by 7 bases and 0 bases, with 13 bases remaining between them. There are 15 residues in the CDR3. CDR3 amino acids: CASTGRGYSNQPQHF. DNA of the CDR3: TGTGCCAGCACTGGTCGGGGTTATAGCAATCAGCCCCAGCATTTT.

The chain carries TRBV5-1 and TRBJ1-1, with 8 bases identical to TRBD1. The CDR3 is made up of 14 amino acids. The V gene end was trimmed by 6 bases and the J gene end by 0 bases; junction bases not matched to a gene: 4. Germline CDR1 reads SGHRS; CDR2 reads YFSETQ. This CDR3 reads CASTRTGLNTEAFF. The DNA of the CDR3 is TGCGCCAGCACCCGGACAGGGTTGAACACTGAAGCTTTCTTT.

The chain combines TRBV2 with TRBJ1-1; 7 nucleotides line up with TRBD1. Looked up from germline, CDR1 is SNHLY and CDR2 is FYNNEI. V trimming: 6 bases; J trimming: 7 bases; junction bases outside the gene matches: 8. The CDR3 extends over 13 amino acids. The CDR3, as DNA: TGTGCCAGCAGGGGACAGTTATTGAATGAAGCTTTCTTT. Translation gives CASRGQLLNEAFF. Supplemented by reference TRBV2 and TRBJ1-1, the full variable domain reads EPEVTQTPSHQVTQMGQEVILRCVPISNHLYFYWYRQILGQKVEFLVSFYNNEISEKSEIFDDQFSVERPDGSNFTLKIRSTKLEDSAMYFCASRGQLLNEAFFGQGTRLTVV.

The gene calls are TRBV9 and TRBJ2-5; tentatively, D is TRBD1 (7 bases). Per germline, CDR1 SGDLS and CDR2 YYNGEE. V dropped 2 bases and J dropped 5 bases, with 13 bases sitting between them. The CDR3 is 14 residues long. CDR3 in amino acids: CASSVEQGRETQYF. CDR3 nucleotide sequence: TGTGCCAGCAGCGTGGAACAGGGGAGGGAGACCCAGTACTTC.

The gene calls are TRBV15 and TRBJ2-3; 10 bases fit TRBD2. This CDR3 contains 19 residues. Germline CDR1 reads LNHNV; CDR2 reads YYDKDF (reference sequence). Trimming removed 0 bases from V and 3 bases from J; junction bases left unmatched: 12. DNA for the CDR3: TGTGCCACCAGCAGAGACGCGGTAGCGGGGGGCCCCTGGACAGATACGCAGTATTTT. This encodes CATSRDAVAGGPWTDTQYF.

This clone was counted only a few times. This same CDR3 is encoded by further DNA sequences in the sample. The chain employs TRBV5-1 and TRBJ2-6, with D unresolved. The V and J ends lost 4 bases and 2 bases respectively, with 10 bases between them. CDR3 length: 15 residues. Germline V CDR1 and CDR2: SGHRS, YFSETQ. The CDR3 region is CASSLTGAGANVLTF. CDR3 coding DNA: TGCGCCAGCAGCCTGACCGGAGCTGGGGCCAACGTCCTGACTTTC.

This clone was observed a few times. The CDR3 DNA sequence: TGTGCTAGCAACAGGGCTATCTCTGGAAACACCATATATTTT. Its translation is CASNRAISGNTIYF. J is TRBJ1-3 and V is TRBV12-5; TRBD1 might be the D (6 bases). The CDR3 is 14 residues long. Germline lookup yields CDR1 LGHNT and CDR2 FRNRAP. V lost 9 bases to trimming and J lost 0 bases, with 12 bases between them.

In its sample, this clone was seen a few times. The chain employs TRBV2 and TRBJ2-6, with D tentatively TRBD1 (6 bases). Germline V gene sequence: CDR1 SNHLY, CDR2 FYNNEI. The CDR3 has 18 amino acids. Trimming pared 7 bases from V and 0 bases from J, leaving 19 bases between. CDR3 sequence (DNA): TGTGCCAGCATGAGAACAGGGTTCTCAAGCTCTGGGGCCAACGTCCTGACTTTC. Amino acids: CASMRTGFSSSGANVLTF.

This clone was recorded a few times. The chain carries TRBV10-3 and TRBJ2-7, with D perhaps TRBD1 (5 bases). This CDR3 region has 13 residues. V lost 1 base and J lost 4, with 8 bases in between. CDR1 is ENHRY and CDR2 is SYGVKD in the germline V gene. In DNA, the CDR3 is TGTGCCATCAGTGAGTTACAGGTGTACGAGCAGTACTTC. Protein product: CAISELQVYEQYF.

This chain joins TRBV10-3 and TRBJ2-7; 12 bases fit TRBD1. The CDR3 spans 16 residues. V shed 1 base, J shed 4 bases, and the junction held 5 bases outside the gene matches. Germline values: CDR1 ENHRY, CDR2 SYGVKD. The CDR3 region is CAISEFGTGGAYEQYF. CDR3 bases: TGTGCCATCAGTGAGTTTGGGACAGGGGGCGCTTACGAGCAGTACTTC.

This clone was seen a few times. The gene calls are TRBV4-1 and TRBJ1-1; D might be TRBD1 (5 bases). Germline-derived CDR1 and CDR2 are MGHRA and YSYEKL. V lost 4 bases to trimming and J lost 1 base, with 22 bases between them. The CDR3 is made up of 18 amino acids. CDR3 bases: TGCGCCAGCAGCCCTATACGGGGGGGATGGGGAGCGAACACTGAAGCTTTCTTT. This codes for CASSPIRGGWGANTEAFF.

The CDR3 loop reads CATEGDGNQPQHF. CDR3 DNA: TGTGCCACCGAAGGAGACGGGAATCAGCCCCAGCATTTT. The chain has TRBV10-3 and TRBJ1-5; no clear D. Deletions cut 10 bases from V and 4 bases from J, with 14 bases between. The CDR3 has 13 residues. Germline lookup yields CDR1 ENHRY and CDR2 SYGVKD.

The sample holds a few counts of this clone. V and J are TRBV5-1 and TRBJ1-2, with D possibly TRBD1 on 6 matching bases. Trimming left V 5 bases short and J 5 bases short, with 19 bases between. The CDR3 contains 15 residues. Germline CDR1 reads SGHRS; CDR2 reads YFSETQ. The CDR3 loop reads CASRTDSLFLYGYTF. The CDR3 DNA follows: TGCGCCAGCAGGACGGACAGTCTTTTTCTATATGGCTACACCTTC.

This clone has only a few counts. The chain uses TRBV7-6 and TRBJ1-1; maybe TRBD1 (5 bases). The CDR3 is 14 residues long. CDR1 is SGHVS, CDR2 FNYEAQ, per germline. The V and J ends lost 5 bases and 1 base respectively, with 11 bases between them. The CDR3 bases are TGTGCCAGCAGCATAGGGGCATCGAACACTGAAGCTTTCTTT. Translation: CASSIGASNTEAFF.

The chain couples TRBV7-2 to TRBJ1-4; D is perhaps TRBD1 (5 bases). Germline V CDR1 and CDR2: SGHTA, FQGNSA. This CDR3 is 16 amino acids long. V was clipped by 4 bases and J by 2 bases, with 14 bases between them. CDR3 sequence: CASSSPSGGTNEKLFF. In nucleotides, the CDR3 is TGTGCCAGCAGCTCCCCCTCGGGGGGGACTAATGAAAAACTGTTTTTT.

The V and J genes are TRBV18 and TRBJ1-1; D perhaps matches TRBD1 (5 bases). In germline, CDR1 is KGHSH, CDR2 LQKENI. This CDR3 is built from 16 residues. V dropped 3 bases and J dropped 4 bases, with 18 bases sitting between them. The CDR3 DNA reads TGTGCCAGCTCACCTCTTTTAAGGGGCGAGATCACTGAAGCTTTCTTT. It specifies CASSPLLRGEITEAFF.

This clone was detected only a few times. This sequence joins TRBV5-1 and TRBJ2-3; 10 nucleotides agree with TRBD1. The CDR3 spans 15 residues. J gave up 1 base and V 4 bases, and 3 bases lay outside the gene matches. Per germline, CDR1 SGHRS and CDR2 YFSETQ. CDR3 protein: CASSLGTGGTDTQYF. CDR3 nucleotides: TGCGCCAGCAGCCTCGGGACAGGGGGCACAGATACGCAGTATTTT.

J is TRBJ2-5 and V is TRBV7-2; D is perhaps TRBD2 (6 bases). TRBJ2-7 explains the end of the DNA better; the J call may be wrong. CDR1 and CDR2 from the germline V gene are SGHTA and FQGNSA. The CDR3 has 15 residues. CDR3 loop: CASSPHQRASYEQYF. The CDR3 nucleotides read TGTGCCAGCAGCCCCCATCAGCGGGCCTCCTACGAGCAGTACTTC.